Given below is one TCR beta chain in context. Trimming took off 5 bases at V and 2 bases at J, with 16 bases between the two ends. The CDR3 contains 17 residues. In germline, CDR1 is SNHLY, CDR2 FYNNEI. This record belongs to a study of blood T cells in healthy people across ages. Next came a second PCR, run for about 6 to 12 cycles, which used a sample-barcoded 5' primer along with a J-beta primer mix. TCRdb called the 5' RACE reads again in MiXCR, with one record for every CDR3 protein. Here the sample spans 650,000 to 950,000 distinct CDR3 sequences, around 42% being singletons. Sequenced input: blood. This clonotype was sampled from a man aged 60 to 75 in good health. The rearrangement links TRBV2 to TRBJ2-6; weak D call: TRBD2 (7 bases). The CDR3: CASSSLQGGTGANVLTF. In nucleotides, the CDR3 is TGTGCCAGCAGTAGCTTACAGGGAGGGACTGGGGCCAACGTCCTGACTTTC.